This TCR beta chain originates from a study of cytomegalovirus exposure and HLA in healthy donors. With 60 Vbeta and 13 Jbeta primers, the PCR was carried out. Profiled with immunoSEQ multiplex PCR; TCRdb holds only in-frame clones, not every one. The data show approximately 120,000 clones, 65% to 75% seen once. Looked up from germline, CDR1 is KGHSH and CDR2 is LQKENI. The CDR3 covers 14 residues. V was clipped by 6 bases and J by 5 bases, with 16 bases between them. Donors had nominal health at sampling but likely had unrecorded immune exposures. As for this clone: Its antigen is unidentified.

General study results and limits: In the analysis, some V segments, TRBV6-2 and TRBV6-3 included, were excluded as indistinguishable. As a later analysis revealed, the rate of TCR association differed by HLA locus, with DRB1 most and HLA-C fewest. Later analysis indicated greater clonal expansion among HLA-associated TCR beta chains than among equally common other chains.

This chain uses TRBV18 with TRBJ2-5; D gene uncertain. The sequenced material came from PBMCs. This clonotype was sampled from a woman aged 50 to 60 in good health and CMV-seropositive. CDR3 protein: CASSLGTAGETQYF. The CDR3 region has the DNA TGTGCCAGCTCTCTTGGAACCGCCGGGGAGACCCAGTACTTC.